The 6 T cell receptor beta chains in this list originate from one sample, sequenced in a study of cytomegalovirus exposure and HLA in healthy donors. PCR involved 60 Vbeta and 13 Jbeta primers. Sequencing used immunoSEQ multiplex PCR; TCRdb keeps in-frame clones, though not all of them. This sample has roughly 250,000 clones, with about 75% found just once. Material: PBMCs. The origin of the receptors is a female donor in good health and CMV-seronegative.

This chain uses TRBV14 with TRBJ2-5; perhaps TRBD1 as D (5 bases). Germline CDR1 and CDR2: SGHDN and FVKESK. Trimming removed 9 bases at V and 5 bases at J, with 16 bases between. The CDR3 is 13 amino acids. CDR3 sequence (DNA): TGTGCCAGTAGTCAGGGTGTTGGTGAGACCCAGTACTTC. It codes for CASSQGVGETQYF.

This clone was counted only a few times. V is TRBV5-1 and J is TRBJ1-2; a weak D match, TRBD1 (5 bases). The CDR3 consists of 13 residues. Looked up from germline, CDR1 is SGHRS and CDR2 is YFSETQ. V lost 7 bases, J lost 4 bases, and 14 bases lay in between. The CDR3 region is CASSPEGSYGYTF. The CDR3 region has the DNA TGCGCCAGCTCGCCGGAGGGGTCCTATGGCTACACCTTC.

The gene calls are TRBV27 and TRBJ2-7, with D possibly matching TRBD2 (5 bases). V dropped 3 bases and J dropped 7 bases, with 13 bases sitting between them. CDR1 is MNHEY and CDR2 is SMNVEV in the germline V gene (reference sequence). The CDR3 contains 13 residues. As DNA, the CDR3 is TGTGCCAGCAGTTTTTCTCGGTCGGGGGAGCAGTACTTC. This translates into CASSFSRSGEQYF.

The chain uses TRBV11-2 and TRBJ2-2; 7 bases are shared with TRBD2. Germline V lookup: CDR1 SGHAT, CDR2 FQNNGV. The V and J ends lost 5 bases and 1 base, in that order; junction bases with no gene match: 4. The CDR3 has 15 amino acids. The CDR3 sequence: CASSQLAVNTGELFF. In DNA, the CDR3 is TGTGCCAGCAGCCAGCTAGCGGTGAACACCGGGGAGCTGTTTTTT.

V and J are TRBV5-1 and TRBJ2-7; 11 positions agree with TRBD1. Germline V gene data show CDR1 as SGHRS and CDR2 as YFSETQ. The CDR3 is made up of 15 amino acids. V was clipped by 0 bases and J by 7 bases; unmatched bases: 6. The CDR3 protein is CASSLGGQGAGEQYF. The CDR3 nucleotides read TGCGCCAGCAGCTTGGGCGGACAGGGGGCAGGTGAGCAGTACTTC.

CDR3 DNA sequence: TGTGCTAGTGGTTTGGGCAGAATGAACACTGAAGCTTTCTTT. Its protein product is CASGLGRMNTEAFF. This chain links TRBV12-5 with TRBJ1-1; D ambiguous. This CDR3 is 14 amino acids long. Trimming took off 1 base at V and 0 bases at J, with 6 bases between the two ends. CDR1 and CDR2 from the germline V gene are LGHNT and FRNRAP.